Presented here are 29 T cell receptor beta chains from one specimen sequenced in a study of T cell responses to AZD1222 COVID-19 vaccine. The repertoire was sequenced with immunoSEQ multiplex PCR; TCRdb's copy has only in-frame clones and lacks some. The repertoire holds around 100,000 clones, 70% to 90% seen once, with less than 2.5% in the top ten. The sequences come from peripheral blood, collected 28 days after the second AZD1222 dose. These receptors were collected from an adult who received the AZD1222 COVID-19 vaccine.

This clone was observed a few times. The CDR3 nucleotides are TGTGCCAGCAGCCAAGGGAGAACAATTGGATCGAATGAAAAACTGTTTTTT. It specifies CASSQGRTIGSNEKLFF. The rearrangement uses TRBV4-2 and TRBJ1-4; the D is unclear. Germline V lookup: CDR1 LGHNA, CDR2 YNFKEQ. V shed 1 base and J shed 5 bases, with 17 bases lying between them. This CDR3 is 17 amino acids long.

The chain is built from TRBV4-1 and TRBJ2-3; D possibly matches TRBD1 or TRBD2 (5 bases each). The CDR3 covers 17 residues. V gave up 0 bases and J gave up 3 bases, with 16 bases separating them. CDR1 is MGHRA, CDR2 YSYEKL, per germline. CDR3: CASSQDPPGRITDTQYF. The CDR3 region has the DNA TGCGCCAGCAGCCAAGATCCGCCGGGGCGGATAACAGATACGCAGTATTTT.

This chain connects TRBV5-1 to TRBJ2-1, with a tentative D call TRBD2 (6 bases). The CDR3 is made up of 14 amino acids. V was cut by 2 bases and J by 7 bases, with 13 bases left in between. The germline V gene encodes CDR1 SGHRS and CDR2 YFSETQ. The chain's CDR3 is CASSFLEEGNEQFF. CDR3 nucleotide sequence: TGCGCCAGCAGCTTTCTGGAGGAGGGAAATGAGCAGTTCTTC.

The chain carries TRBV9 and TRBJ2-1; D is unclear. The CDR3 is 13 residues long. Trimming stripped 1 base from V and 10 bases from J, with 12 bases between. CDR1 and CDR2 from the germline V gene are SGDLS and YYNGEE. The CDR3 region is CASSVNSGYEQFF. The CDR3 DNA reads TGTGCCAGCAGCGTAAACTCTGGGTACGAGCAGTTCTTC.

The chain links TRBV9 to TRBJ1-3; 11 bases are a match to TRBD1. The germline V gene encodes CDR1 SGDLS and CDR2 YYNGEE. The V gene end was trimmed by 0 bases and the J gene end by 8 bases; junction bases not matched to a gene: 7. This CDR3 has 16 residues. CDR3 in amino acids: CASSVGTGQGGYTIYF. For the CDR3, the DNA is TGTGCCAGCAGCGTAGGAACGGGACAGGGGGGCTACACCATATATTTT.

The chain recombines TRBV7-3 with TRBJ1-2; possible D gene TRBD1, 6 bases. CDR1 SGHTA and CDR2 FQGTGA come from the germline V gene. The ends were cut back, 5 bases at V and 8 bases at J, with 21 bases in the middle. This CDR3 has 15 amino acids. CDR3 region: CASSPETGSERGYTF. The CDR3 DNA reads TGTGCCAGCAGCCCAGAAACAGGGTCAGAGCGGGGCTACACCTTC.

The chain uses TRBV4-1 and TRBJ2-6; tentatively, D is TRBD2 (5 bases). This CDR3 is 16 amino acids long. In germline, CDR1 is MGHRA, CDR2 YSYEKL. V lost 4 bases and J 4 bases, leaving 14 bases between the germline ends. The CDR3 sequence: CASSPSSGSGANVLTF. The CDR3 DNA follows: TGCGCCAGCAGCCCGTCCTCGGGATCAGGGGCCAACGTCCTGACTTTC.

This chain uses TRBV11-2 with TRBJ2-3, with D possibly being TRBD1 (5 bases). The CDR3 covers 16 residues. V gave up 3 bases and J gave up 10 bases, with 23 bases separating them. Germline assignment: CDR1 SGHAT and CDR2 FQNNGV. The CDR3 here is CASSFKGITAMSSQYF. CDR3 in DNA: TGTGCCAGCAGCTTCAAGGGGATCACAGCTATGTCATCGCAGTATTTT.

The chain is built from TRBV30 and TRBJ1-5; 8 nucleotides match TRBD1. CDR1 is GTSNPN and CDR2 is SVGIG in the germline V gene (reference sequence). Trimming cost V 5 bases and J 4 bases; bases outside gene matches: 4. CDR3 length equals 13 residues. CDR3 bases: TGTGCCTGGGGCAGGGGGCCTAATCAGCCCCAGCATTTT. This sequence encodes CAWGRGPNQPQHF. Drawing the rest from reference TRBV30 and TRBJ1-5, the complete variable domain is SQTIHQWPATLVQPVGSPLSLECTVEGTSNPNLYWYRQAAGRGLQLLFYSVGIGQISSEVPQNLSASRPQDRQFILSSKKLLLSDSGFYLCAWGRGPNQPQHFGDGTRLSIL.

For the CDR3, the DNA is TGTGCCAGCAGTTTATCGATCGGGAGTACCTACAATGAGCAGTTCTTC. Translating gives CASSLSIGSTYNEQFF. V gene TRBV27 combines with J gene TRBJ2-1, with D perhaps matching TRBD2 (6 bases). The germline V and J ends were trimmed by 0 bases and 2 bases, with 11 bases remaining between them. Germline values: CDR1 MNHEY, CDR2 SMNVEV (reference sequence). CDR3 length equals 16 residues.

This chain links TRBV5-1 with TRBJ1-6; 10 positions agree with TRBD1. Germline-derived CDR1 and CDR2 are SGHRS and YFSETQ. The CDR3 length is 15 residues. With V trimmed by 4 bases and J by 5 bases, 3 bases remained unmatched. The DNA of the CDR3 is TGCGCCAGCAGCCTGGGGACAGGGGATAATTCACCCCTCCACTTT. Protein: CASSLGTGDNSPLHF.

The J gene is TRBJ1-6, the V gene TRBV6-5; 9 nucleotides line up with TRBD1. The CDR3 extends over 15 amino acids. V dropped 2 bases and J dropped 7; count of bases not matched to a gene: 3. The germline gives CDR1 MNHEY, CDR2 SVGAGI. The CDR3 region is CASSYLGQGNSPLHF. In DNA form, the CDR3 reads TGTGCCAGCAGTTACCTGGGACAGGGAAATTCACCCCTCCACTTT.

This clone was seen only once. The rearrangement joins TRBV28 to TRBJ1-6; D gene unclear. V gave up 0 bases and J gave up 4 bases, with 7 bases separating them. This CDR3 is built from 15 residues. CDR1 is MDHEN, CDR2 SYDVKM, per germline. Written as DNA, the CDR3 is TGTGCCAGCAGTTTATGGACTTTTTATAATTCACCCCTCCACTTT. It translates to CASSLWTFYNSPLHF.

The chain uses TRBV28 and TRBJ2-3; 7 bases line up with TRBD2. V gave up 5 bases and J gave up 6 bases; unmatched junction bases: 8. The CDR3 has 14 residues. Germline V lookup: CDR1 MDHEN, CDR2 SYDVKM. For the CDR3, the DNA is TGTGCCAGCAGTCTGCCGGGGGGTTCGGATACGCAGTATTTT. Protein product: CASSLPGGSDTQYF.

This clone was seen a single time. The genes are TRBV5-1 and TRBJ2-5; the D is unclear. Between the trimmed V and J ends, which lost 5 bases and 0 bases, there was a span of 11 bases. CDR3 length: 14 amino acids. Germline V gene lookup returns CDR1 SGHRS and CDR2 YFSETQ. Written as DNA, the CDR3 is TGCGCCAGCAGATCAGGCTGGGACCAAGAGACCCAGTACTTC. Encoded protein: CASRSGWDQETQYF.

The chain links TRBV5-4 to TRBJ2-1; possibly TRBD2 for D (6 bases). The CDR3 is 15 amino acids. The V gene's germline CDR1 is SGHNT and CDR2 YYREEE (reference sequence). Trimming left V 0 bases short and J 2 bases short, with 9 bases between. The CDR3 spells CASSLAASAYNEQFF. The CDR3 nucleotides are TGTGCCAGCAGCTTGGCGGCTAGCGCCTACAATGAGCAGTTCTTC.

The V call is TRBV7-2, the J call TRBJ2-7, with D perhaps being TRBD1 or TRBD2 (6 bases each). CDR3 length: 14 residues. Germline-derived CDR1 and CDR2 are SGHTA and FQGNSA. V was cut by 5 bases and J by 3 bases, with 14 bases left in between. CDR3: CASSADRRVYEQYF. CDR3 DNA: TGTGCCAGCAGCGCCGACAGGAGGGTCTACGAGCAGTACTTC. Together with reference TRBV7-2 and TRBJ2-7, the CDR3 gives the full variable domain: GAGVSQSPSNKVTEKGKDVELRCDPISGHTALYWYRQSLGQGLEFLIYFQGNSAPDKSGLPSDRFSAERTGGSVSTLTIQRTQQEDSAVYLCASSADRRVYEQYFGPGTRLTVT.

The J gene is TRBJ1-6, the V gene TRBV9; D perhaps matches TRBD1 (6 bases). Germline V gene data show CDR1 as SGDLS and CDR2 as YYNGEE. Trimming took off 4 bases at V and 7 bases at J, with 18 bases between the two ends. The CDR3 sequence is 16 residues long. CDR3 in amino acids: CASSPYRTGSNSPLHF. CDR3 DNA: TGTGCCAGCAGCCCCTACAGAACAGGGTCGAATTCACCCCTCCACTTT.

This chain connects TRBV3-1 (or the pseudogene TRBV3-2) to TRBJ2-1; D not resolved. Per germline, CDR1 LGHDT and CDR2 YNNKEL (reference sequence). This CDR3 is built from 16 residues. Trimming shortened V by 4 bases and J by 10 bases, and 23 bases separated the two germline ends. CDR3 DNA: TGTGCCAGCAGCCCGACCAGCTGGGTGTCCCCATCAGAGCAGTTCTTC. It yields the protein CASSPTSWVSPSEQFF.

The chain links TRBV7-9 to TRBJ1-1; TRBD1 matches 7 bases. Germline trimming cut 1 base from V and 3 bases from J; bases unmatched to any gene: 2. From germline, CDR1 is SEHNR and CDR2 FQNEAQ (reference sequence). The CDR3 runs 14 residues. For the CDR3, the DNA is TGTGCCAGCAGCTTAGGACAGGGTGACACTGAAGCTTTCTTT. This translates into CASSLGQGDTEAFF.

This clone was seen only once. The chain links TRBV3-1 (or the pseudogene TRBV3-2) to TRBJ2-1; 7 nucleotides align to TRBD2. Germline V CDR1 and CDR2: LGHDT, YNNKEL (reference sequence). Germline trimming cut 1 base from V and 9 bases from J; bases unmatched to any gene: 12. This CDR3 is 16 amino acids long. The CDR3 reads CASSQVPSGKSGEQFF. The CDR3 region has the DNA TGTGCCAGCAGCCAAGTCCCTAGCGGAAAATCGGGTGAGCAGTTCTTC.

This clone has a single count. The chain is built from TRBV28 and TRBJ2-1; 10 bases match TRBD2. This CDR3 contains 16 residues. Trimming at V came to 4 bases and at J to 0 bases, leaving 3 bases not matched to a gene. Germline V lookup: CDR1 MDHEN, CDR2 SYDVKM. The CDR3 protein is CASSSSSGSSYNEQFF. DNA for the CDR3: TGTGCCAGCAGTTCCTCTAGCGGGAGCTCCTACAATGAGCAGTTCTTC.

In DNA, the CDR3 is TGTGCCACCAGCAGAGTGAATACAGGGGTCTATGGCTACACCTTC. This codes for CATSRVNTGVYGYTF. The chain links TRBV15 to TRBJ1-2, with 7 bases aligning to TRBD1. The trim removed 1 base at V and 4 bases at J, leaving 6 bases unmatched. CDR1 is LNHNV, CDR2 YYDKDF, per germline (reference sequence). CDR3 length: 15 amino acids.

The V and J genes are TRBV4-1 and TRBJ1-1; 12 bases agree with TRBD1. CDR1 and CDR2 (germline): MGHRA, YSYEKL. The junction had 9 bases not matched to a gene; V was cut back by 0 bases and J by 4 bases. This CDR3 has 18 amino acids. The DNA of the CDR3 is TGCGCCAGCAGCCAAGATCCATCGGGGACAGGGGGCCCCACTGAAGCTTTCTTT. Amino acids: CASSQDPSGTGGPTEAFF.

The V and J genes are TRBV4-1 and TRBJ1-3, with 10 bases lining up with TRBD1. In germline, CDR1 is MGHRA, CDR2 YSYEKL. The length of the CDR3 is 16 residues. J was trimmed by 0 bases and V by 1 base; bases with no gene match: 0. In DNA form, the CDR3 reads TGCGCCAGCAGCCAAGGACAGGGGGCCTCTGGAAACACCATATATTTT. Protein product: CASSQGQGASGNTIYF.

There are a few counts of this clone. The rearrangement joins TRBV25-1 to TRBJ2-7; 14 nucleotides agree with TRBD2. This CDR3 has 17 residues. In germline, CDR1 is MGHDK, CDR2 SYGVNS. The trim removed 4 bases at V and 1 base at J, leaving 6 bases unmatched. The chain's CDR3 is CASSGGTSGSASYEQYF. For the CDR3, the DNA is TGTGCCAGCAGTGGGGGGACTAGCGGGAGTGCGTCCTACGAGCAGTACTTC.

The rearrangement joins TRBV10-3 to TRBJ1-1, with 9 bases lining up with TRBD1. The V gene end was trimmed by 8 bases and the J gene end by 3 bases; junction bases not matched to a gene: 7. Germline V gene lookup returns CDR1 ENHRY and CDR2 SYGVKD. The CDR3 is made up of 14 amino acids. CDR3 protein: CAIGTGYKDTEAFF. In DNA, the CDR3 is TGTGCCATCGGGACAGGGTATAAGGACACTGAAGCTTTCTTT.

This chain links TRBV10-1 with TRBJ2-3, with a tentative D call TRBD2 (7 bases). Germline V CDR1 and CDR2: WNHNN, SYGVQD (reference sequence). The CDR3 spans 16 residues. V was shortened by 0 bases and J by 0 bases, with 10 bases between the two germline ends. CDR3 nucleotide sequence: TGCGCCAGCAGTGAGTCGGCGGGGGCCAGCACAGATACGCAGTATTTT. The encoded protein is CASSESAGASTDTQYF.

V is TRBV4-3 and J is TRBJ1-2, with D unresolved. Germline V gene lookup returns CDR1 LGHNA and CDR2 YSLEER. The CDR3 has 15 residues. V was pared by 0 bases and J by 1 base, with 9 bases between. CDR3 bases: TGCGCCAGCAGCCAAGATGCGGGTTTTAACTATGGCTACACCTTC. Translating gives CASSQDAGFNYGYTF.